This TCR beta chain was captured by sequencing in a study of CD8+ T cells in alopecia areata. Following RNA extraction, reverse transcription yielded cDNA that acted as the sequencing template. Here immunoSEQ multiplex PCR was the method, and the copy in TCRdb shows in-frame clones only, minus some. The table lists roughly 20,000 clones, 60% to 70% of them singletons. Study-wide results and caveats: Lesional tissue from the scalp (especially in alopecia totalis/universalis) showed higher clonality than normal scalp.

The table lists this clone with a count of one. Its antigen is still unknown. Germline CDR1 reads SQVTM; CDR2 reads ANQGSEA. The CDR3 runs 14 residues. The V segment lost 6 bases and the J segment 4 bases; nucleotides outside the gene matches: 10. It was for about five patients that CD4+ cells were sorted into CD25+CD127- cells. From alopecia areata patients, lesional scalp punch biopsies and peripheral blood were collected. The clonotype was recovered from a human donor with alopecia areata. The sample comprised CD4+ Tregs sorted from blood. The chain joins TRBV29-1 to TRBJ2-5, with 8 bases identical to TRBD1. The CDR3 spells CSVLGQGLSETQYF. The CDR3 DNA reads TGCAGCGTGCTCGGACAGGGATTATCAGAGACCCAGTACTTC.